These T cell receptor beta chains were read from a single sample in a study of T-cell reconstitution after alpha-beta-depleted transplantation in children. TCRdb itself ran the PCR reads through MiXCR, one entry per CDR3 protein. The sample lists about 980,000 distinct CDR3 sequences; roughly 29% were seen once. Sequences were derived from PBMCs, mostly from graft donor cells, sampled 360 days after TCRalphabeta/CD19-depleted stem cell transplant. All receptors come from a boy younger than two who had a stem cell transplant for SCID, so the T cells may come from the graft donor. CDR3s include the opening cysteine and the closing phenylalanine or tryptophan. Each record gives: D gene, V gene, clone size, J gene, CDR3 protein, CDR3 DNA. A D gene is named only where the DNA matches it firmly. For some rows the clone size is stated as once, few or many, or as a class when expanded; others skip it.

>-|TRBV5-4|-|TRBJ2-7
CASSPRGAGMSDEQYF
TGTGCCAGCAGCCCCAGGGGGGCAGGGATGAGCGACGAGCAGTACTTC
>-|TRBV24-1|few|TRBJ2-1
CATSDFRSDEQFF
TGTGCCACCAGTGATTTTAGGAGTGATGAGCAGTTCTTC
>-|TRBV7-2|-|TRBJ1-5
CASSLGWTANSNQPQHF
TGTGCCAGCAGCTTAGGATGGACCGCAAATAGCAATCAGCCCCAGCATTTT
>-|TRBV5-1|many|TRBJ2-3
CASSLEDFITDTQYF
TGCGCCAGCAGCTTGGAGGACTTCATCACAGATACGCAGTATTTT
>TRBD2|TRBV12-3/TRBV12-4|-|TRBJ2-7
CASSGGLAGAYEQYF
TGTGCCAGCAGTGGGGGACTAGCGGGGGCTTACGAGCAGTACTTC
>TRBD2|TRBV20-1|-|TRBJ2-1
CSARAFIAGGPGNEQFF
TGCAGTGCTAGAGCCTTCATAGCGGGGGGGCCTGGCAATGAGCAGTTCTTC
>-|TRBV4-3|few|TRBJ1-1
CASSQDGGDTEAFF
TGCGCCAGCAGCCAAGACGGGGGGGACACTGAAGCTTTCTTT
>TRBD1|TRBV5-5|-|TRBJ2-6
CASRFQGAGANVLTF
TGTGCCAGCAGGTTCCAGGGGGCGGGGGCCAACGTCCTGACTTTC
>-|TRBV5-1|-|TRBJ2-1
CASSLVLGRSYNEQFF
TGCGCCAGCAGCTTGGTTCTGGGACGGTCGTACAATGAGCAGTTCTTC
>-|TRBV20-1|many|TRBJ2-1
CSARGVNEQFF
TGCAGTGCTAGAGGGGTCAATGAGCAGTTCTTC
>-|TRBV4-3|-|TRBJ2-3
CASSQDDSRDTQYF
TGCGCCAGCAGCCAAGATGACAGTCGCGATACGCAGTATTTT